This T cell receptor beta chain appears in the sequencing data of a study of T cell responses to AZD1222 COVID-19 vaccine. Germline V gene lookup returns CDR1 GTSNPN and CDR2 SVGIG (reference sequence). V lost 0 bases to trimming and J lost 6 bases, with 10 bases between them. This CDR3 is 13 amino acids long. In the case of this clone: Its antigen is not identified.

Assay: immunoSEQ multiplex PCR; the TCRdb copy retains only in-frame clones and omits some. Among 130,000 to 150,000 clones listed, about 92% were seen once. Points from the study as a whole: The study found vaccine-associated CD4 TCRs spanning spike, dominant at 160-218 and 743-854. A reported finding is that nearly half of spike-specific TCRs target unmutated variant regions.

Both about-4-week and about-12-week second-dose recipients were combined. The material was peripheral blood, obtained 28 days after the second AZD1222 dose. The clonotype was recovered from an adult who received the AZD1222 COVID-19 vaccine. The chain has TRBV30 and TRBJ2-3; D tentatively fits TRBD1 or TRBD2 (5 bases each). In DNA form, the CDR3 reads TGTGCCTGGAGTGTACCCGGGGCGGATACGCAGTATTTT. It encodes CAWSVPGADTQYF.